The TCR beta chain described here comes from a study of T cells after posttransplantation cyclophosphamide. The method was immunoSEQ multiplex PCR; TCRdb's version includes in-frame clones alone and lacks a portion of them. In total the sample includes about 33,000 clones, none of them seen once. In germline, CDR1 is MNHEY, CDR2 SMNVEV (reference sequence). The CDR3 loop spans 17 amino acids. Trimming cost V 2 bases and J 4 bases; bases outside gene matches: 10. The rearrangement links TRBV27 to TRBJ2-1; 8 bases fit TRBD2. Sequencing was carried out using PBMCs. The clonotype originates from a girl under 18 in good health, CMV-negative, and a related stem cell transplant donor. This CDR3 reads CASSLRKSSGRYNEQFF. In nucleotides, the CDR3 is TGTGCCAGCAGTTTACGGAAATCTAGCGGGCGATACAATGAGCAGTTCTTC.